The 8 T cell receptor beta chains below all came from one sample that was sequenced in a study of blood T cell repertoires in COVID-19. TCRdb's copy holds only in-frame clones and misses some; the assay was immunoSEQ multiplex PCR. The data show about 250,000 clones, around four fifths seen once. Sample: peripheral blood. All receptors derive from a man aged 40-49 years with active or convalescent COVID-19.

The chain uses TRBV5-6 and TRBJ1-2; D unclear. The CDR3 sequence is 13 residues long. The germline V and J ends were trimmed by 1 base and 4 bases, with 8 bases remaining between them. Germline V gene lookup returns CDR1 SGHDT and CDR2 YYEEEE. The CDR3 bases are TGTGCCAGCAGCTTGAGAGAAACCTATGGCTACACCTTC. Protein: CASSLRETYGYTF.

The table lists this clone with a few counts. Germline and junction disagree at one end, which may indicate a read error. The gene calls are TRBV19 and TRBJ1-1; 10 bases are shared with TRBD1. The CDR3 has 14 amino acids. Germline CDR1 is LNHDA and CDR2 is SQIVND (reference sequence). CDR3 amino acids: CASSIVGQGPSRLF. As DNA, the CDR3 is TGTGCCAGTAGTATAGTGGGACAGGGGCCGTCGCGGCTCTTT.

This clone was recorded only once. The CDR3 nucleotides read TGTGCCAGCAGCTTAGGACAGGGTTCGGTTCAGCCCCAGCATTTT. Its protein is CASSLGQGSVQPQHF. The V gene is TRBV7-9, the J gene TRBJ1-5, with 7 bases lining up with TRBD1. The V gene's germline CDR1 is SEHNR and CDR2 FQNEAQ (reference sequence). CDR3 size: 15 residues. The ends lost 1 base at V and 6 bases at J; junction bases unmatched: 6.

The gene calls are TRBV19 and TRBJ1-1, with a possible D match to TRBD1 (6 bases). Trimming removed 7 bases at V and 1 base at J, with 16 bases between. The germline CDR1 and CDR2 sequences are LNHDA and SQIVND (reference sequence). The CDR3 covers 15 residues. The CDR3 DNA is TGTGCCAGTATCCCCACAGGGCAGGGGAACACTGAAGCTTTCTTT. Translating it yields CASIPTGQGNTEAFF.

The chain employs TRBV7-8 and TRBJ2-2; D unclear. The CDR3 consists of 15 residues. Germline CDR1 and CDR2: SGHVS and FQNEAQ. With 5 bases removed from V and 0 bases from J, the gap between germline ends came to 10 bases. Here the CDR3 reads CASSRAPANTGELFF. CDR3 coding DNA: TGTGCCAGCAGCCGAGCCCCTGCGAACACCGGGGAGCTGTTTTTT.

The chain employs TRBV5-8 and TRBJ1-2; 10 nucleotides match TRBD1. CDR1 SGHTS and CDR2 YDEGEE come from the germline V gene. V shed 0 bases and J 1 base; nucleotides not matched to a gene: 9. CDR3 length: 18 amino acids. The CDR3 is CASSLATKTGGRNYGYTF. The CDR3 nucleotides are TGTGCCAGCAGCTTGGCCACTAAGACAGGGGGCCGTAACTATGGCTACACCTTC.

V is TRBV30 and J is TRBJ2-3, with D possibly being TRBD1 (6 bases). This CDR3 region has 11 residues. V was shortened by 4 bases and J by 7 bases, with 9 bases between the two germline ends. CDR1 is GTSNPN and CDR2 is SVGIG in the germline V gene (reference sequence). The DNA for the CDR3 is TGTGCCTGGACACAGGGAAATACGCAGTATTTT. Translating gives CAWTQGNTQYF.

V is TRBV7-3 and J is TRBJ2-2; TRBD2 matches 13 bases. The CDR3 covers 16 residues. Trimming at V came to 5 bases and at J to 5 bases, leaving 5 bases not matched to a gene. The germline gives CDR1 SGHTA, CDR2 FQGTGA. CDR3 in DNA: TGTGCCAGCAGCAAAACGGGACTAGCGGGGACCGGGGAGCTGTTTTTT. Translating gives CASSKTGLAGTGELFF.